The 19 T cell receptor beta chains below were found in one sample sequenced in a study of early T cells in non-severe SARS-CoV-2 infection. TCRdb itself ran the 5' RACE reads through MiXCR, one entry per CDR3 protein. The profile shows about 16,000 distinct CDR3 sequences, about 4.8% of them singletons. The sample consisted of whole blood. The source of these receptors is an adult who was a healthcare worker with PCR-confirmed SARS-CoV-2 infection or an uninfected control (not recorded which).

This clonotype was detected ten times or more. This rearrangement joins TRBV2 to TRBJ1-1; D not certain. V lost 0 bases to trimming and J lost 0 bases, with 8 bases between them. Germline V gene sequence: CDR1 SNHLY, CDR2 FYNNEI. This CDR3 comprises 15 residues. CDR3 sequence reads: CASSEATGMNTEAFF. Here the CDR3 DNA reads TGTGCCAGCAGTGAAGCCACGGGTATGAACACTGAAGCTTTCTTT.

The chain links TRBV18 to TRBJ2-1, with D possibly matching TRBD2 (5 bases). Trimming cost V 3 bases and J 7 bases, with 22 bases left between them. The CDR3 consists of 17 residues. Germline V lookup: CDR1 KGHSH, CDR2 LQKENI. Written as DNA, the CDR3 is TGTGCCAGCTCACCTGGACGGGGAGCGGAGGCCCTAAATGAGCAGTTCTTC. Encoded protein: CASSPGRGAEALNEQFF. The complete variable domain, with remaining parts taken from reference TRBV18 and TRBJ2-1, reads NAGVMQNPRHLVRRRGQEARLRCSPMKGHSHVYWYRQLPEEGLKFMVYLQKENIIDESGMPKERFSAEFPKEGPSILRIQQVVRGDSAAYFCASSPGRGAEALNEQFFGPGTRLTVL.

By share, this clonotype counts as medium-sized. The chain links TRBV6-5 to TRBJ2-1, with 10 nucleotides matching TRBD2. Trimming took 6 bases from V and 3 from J; bases not matched to a gene: 5. Germline-derived CDR1 and CDR2 are MNHEY and SVGAGI. CDR3 length: 15 amino acids. The CDR3 is CASSSSGRVYNEQFF. The CDR3 DNA reads TGTGCCAGCAGCTCCAGCGGGAGGGTCTACAATGAGCAGTTCTTC.

With regard to this clonotype: Possible read error: a much larger clone is one base away. The genes are TRBV20-1 and TRBJ2-1; 10 bases fit TRBD2. This CDR3 has 16 amino acids. CDR1 and CDR2 from the germline V gene are DFQATT and SNEGSKA (reference sequence). Germline trimming cut 0 bases from V and 4 bases from J; bases unmatched to any gene: 6. CDR3: CSARDWSGRGYNEQFF. CDR3 sequence (DNA): TGCAGTGCTAGAGATTGGAGCGGGAGGGGGTACAATGAGCAGTTCTTC.

This clonotype was found many times. The V call is TRBV11-3, the J call TRBJ1-1; tentatively, D is TRBD1 (5 bases). The CDR3 loop spans 12 amino acids. Germline values: CDR1 SGHNT, CDR2 YENEEA. Trimming left V 5 bases short and J 6 bases short, with 10 bases between. The CDR3 is CASSLTGAEAFF. For the CDR3, the DNA is TGTGCCAGCAGCCTCACGGGGGCTGAAGCTTTCTTT.

This clonotype was seen many times. This CDR3 reads CSVVTGTVYNEQFF. Written as DNA, the CDR3 is TGCAGCGTAGTAACCGGGACGGTTTACAATGAGCAGTTCTTC. The chain has TRBV29-1 and TRBJ2-1, with D perhaps given as TRBD1 or TRBD2 (5 bases each). This CDR3 is built from 14 residues. Per germline, CDR1 SQVTM and CDR2 ANQGSEA. The V end lost 6 bases, the J end lost 4 bases, and 16 bases lay between the germline ends.

This clonotype was seen at least ten times. V usage is TRBV4-1 and J usage is TRBJ1-5, with 8 bases identical to TRBD1. The CDR3 consists of 15 residues. The J segment lost 3 bases and the V segment lost 1 base, leaving 2 bases of the junction unmatched. The germline CDR1 and CDR2 sequences are MGHRA and YSYEKL. The CDR3 reads CASSQGDRPNQPQHF. The CDR3 nucleotides are TGCGCCAGCAGCCAAGGGGACAGGCCCAATCAGCCCCAGCATTTT.

This clonotype was counted ten times or more. This chain links TRBV20-1 with TRBJ1-2; D remains unclear. V was pared by 4 bases and J by 0 bases, with 15 bases between. Germline-derived CDR1 and CDR2 are DFQATT and SNEGSKA (reference sequence). The CDR3 is 15 residues long. The chain's CDR3 is CSAKNVRRSNYGYTF. In DNA, the CDR3 is TGCAGTGCTAAAAATGTAAGGCGTTCTAACTATGGCTACACCTTC.

The V call is TRBV5-1, the J call TRBJ2-7, with 8 bases that match TRBD1. The CDR3 is 14 residues long. Germline CDR1 reads SGHRS; CDR2 reads YFSETQ. The ends lost 0 bases at V and 4 bases at J; junction bases unmatched: 3. Written as DNA, the CDR3 is TGCGCCAGCAGCTTGGGACAGGGGCCTTACGAGCAGTACTTC. This encodes CASSLGQGPYEQYF.

This clonotype appeared many times. The rearrangement links TRBV29-1 to TRBJ2-3; D might be TRBD2 (6 bases). V dropped 6 bases and J dropped 2 bases, with 12 bases sitting between them. CDR1 is SQVTM and CDR2 is ANQGSEA in the germline V gene. This CDR3 spans 13 amino acids. CDR3 region: CSVAGLITDTQYF. In DNA, the CDR3 is TGCAGCGTGGCGGGACTCATCACAGATACGCAGTATTTT.

By sample fraction, this clonotype is medium-sized. The genes are TRBV6-5 and TRBJ2-7, with D possibly being TRBD2 (5 bases). V was cut by 2 bases and J by 4 bases, with 12 bases left in between. Looked up from germline, CDR1 is MNHEY and CDR2 is SVGAGI. CDR3 length equals 14 residues. The CDR3 region is CASSYGPGKYEQYF. The CDR3, as DNA: TGTGCCAGCAGTTACGGGCCGGGGAAGTACGAGCAGTACTTC.

Many counts were recorded for this clonotype. CDR3 amino acids: CASSFPVYEQFF. CDR3 nucleotide sequence: TGTGCCAGCAGCTTTCCTGTCTATGAGCAGTTCTTC. The chain recombines TRBV11-2 with TRBJ2-1; D is unclear. V lost 3 bases to trimming and J lost 8 bases, with 8 bases between them. The CDR3 is made up of 12 amino acids. Germline values: CDR1 SGHAT, CDR2 FQNNGV.

This clonotype has at least ten counts. The chain has TRBV29-1 and TRBJ2-5; D unresolved. The CDR3 is 14 amino acids. V gave up 7 bases and J gave up 2 bases, with 17 bases separating them. Germline assignment: CDR1 SQVTM and CDR2 ANQGSEA. Here the CDR3 DNA reads TGCAGCGCTGCGGACGGAGCAACTCAAGAGACCCAGTACTTC. Its protein is CSAADGATQETQYF.

This clonotype was seen ten or more times. This chain connects TRBV29-1 to TRBJ2-3; D unclear. Germline CDR1 SQVTM, CDR2 ANQGSEA. The CDR3 consists of 12 residues. Trimming took off 6 bases at V and 6 bases at J, with 13 bases between the two ends. The CDR3 here is CSVPFERDTQYF. CDR3 in DNA: TGCAGCGTCCCGTTTGAGAGGGATACGCAGTATTTT.

This clonotype was seen at least ten times. This chain joins TRBV5-1 and TRBJ1-5; 11 bases are a match to TRBD1. Germline V gene sequence: CDR1 SGHRS, CDR2 YFSETQ. The V segment lost 4 bases and the J segment 1 base; nucleotides outside the gene matches: 4. The CDR3 has 16 residues. CDR3 coding DNA: TGCGCCAGCAGCCCGGGACAGGGGGTGAGCAATCAGCCCCAGCATTTT. This codes for CASSPGQGVSNQPQHF.

This clonotype was found many times. CDR3 nucleotides: TGTGCCAGCAGTGACCTTACCTACAATGAGCAGTTCTTC. It encodes CASSDLTYNEQFF. The chain links TRBV2 to TRBJ2-1, with D uncertain. Trimming pared 3 bases from V and 2 bases from J, leaving 5 bases between. Germline V gene sequence: CDR1 SNHLY, CDR2 FYNNEI. The CDR3 extends over 13 amino acids.

This clonotype was detected ten times or more. This chain joins TRBV5-1 and TRBJ2-7, with no clear D. This CDR3 has 15 residues. V was trimmed by 9 bases and J by 0 bases, leaving 19 bases between them. Looked up from germline, CDR1 is SGHRS and CDR2 is YFSETQ. The CDR3 DNA follows: TGCGCCATCCCATGTCGCCCTCTCTCCTCCTACGAGCAGTACTTC. Amino acids: CAIPCRPLSSYEQYF. The variable domain in full, with the rest retrieved from reference TRBV5-1 and TRBJ2-7, is KAGVTQTPRYLIKTRGQQVTLSCSPISGHRSVSWYQQTPGQGLQFLFEYFSETQRNKGNFPGRFSGRQFSNSRSEMNVSTLELGDSALYLCAIPCRPLSSYEQYFGPGTRLTVT.

The sample holds many counts of this clonotype. CDR3 coding DNA: TGTGCCACCAGCAGAGCACGGACAGGGGGGAATGGCTACACCTTC. It codes for CATSRARTGGNGYTF. The V and J genes are TRBV15 and TRBJ1-2, with TRBD1 identical over 10 bases. CDR1 and CDR2 (germline): LNHNV, YYDKDF (reference sequence). This CDR3 contains 15 residues. The J segment lost 6 bases and the V segment lost 1 base, leaving 5 bases of the junction unmatched.

This clonotype has just a few counts. The chain carries TRBV6-5 and TRBJ1-5; D is uncertain. Per the germline V gene, CDR1 is MNHEY and CDR2 is SVGAGI. The CDR3 consists of 13 residues. V lost 2 bases to trimming and J lost 6 bases, with 8 bases between them. For the CDR3, the DNA is TGTGCCAGCAGTTACGTGGGTGGTCAGCCCCAGCATTTT. Translated, it gives CASSYVGGQPQHF.